The 14 T cell receptor beta chains listed next were all sequenced from one sample in a study of graft-versus-host responses after intestinal transplantation. The table came from immunoSEQ multiplex PCR; TCRdb's copy has only in-frame clones and leaves some out. This sample has around 110,000 clones; 75% to 95% occur once, and the top ten carry approximately 0.17%. Antigen specificity for these receptors is unknown. This sample comprised unstimulated CD4+ T cells sorted from spleen or lymph node cells, obtained before intestinal transplant. The receptors originated from a human donor who received an intestinal transplant.

The J gene is TRBJ2-1, the V gene TRBV28; maybe TRBD2 (6 bases). Germline CDR1 MDHEN, CDR2 SYDVKM. V gave up 8 bases and J gave up 10 bases, with 15 bases separating them. This CDR3 has 12 amino acids. CDR3 in DNA: TGTGCCAGCCTGGGGGGTCTTGGGGAGCAGTTCTTC. Protein sequence: CASLGGLGEQFF.

This clone turned up a few times. The gene calls are TRBV6-5 and TRBJ1-3; D gene uncertain. Germline CDR1 reads MNHEY; CDR2 reads SVGAGI. V was clipped by 4 bases and J by 4 bases, with 14 bases between them. This CDR3 spans 15 amino acids. The CDR3 is CASSSFAGAGNTIYF. DNA of the CDR3: TGTGCCAGCAGTTCCTTCGCGGGAGCGGGAAACACCATATATTTT.

This clone came up once. V gene TRBV11-2 combines with J gene TRBJ2-3; possibly TRBD2 for D (6 bases). Trimming left V 3 bases short and J 6 bases short, with 10 bases between. Germline V gives CDR1 SGHAT, CDR2 FQNNGV. CDR3 length: 13 residues. The CDR3 region is CASSFLASDTQYF. The CDR3 DNA follows: TGTGCCAGCAGCTTCCTAGCGTCGGATACGCAGTATTTT.

This chain uses TRBV5-6 with TRBJ2-3; 8 nucleotides line up with TRBD2. V dropped 5 bases and J dropped 2; count of bases not matched to a gene: 7. Germline V gene data show CDR1 as SGHDT and CDR2 as YYEEEE. The CDR3 runs to 15 residues. CDR3: CASRSGTRTTDTQYF. DNA of the CDR3: TGTGCCAGCAGGTCCGGGACTAGAACCACAGATACGCAGTATTTT.

A few counts support this clone. This rearrangement joins TRBV4-1 to TRBJ2-5; TRBD2 matches 7 bases. The CDR3 is made up of 16 amino acids. CDR1 and CDR2 from the germline V gene are MGHRA and YSYEKL. The V gene end was trimmed by 1 base and the J gene end by 2 bases; junction bases not matched to a gene: 7. CDR3 protein: CASSQVPSGAQETQYF. Here the CDR3 DNA reads TGCGCCAGCAGCCAAGTTCCTAGCGGAGCTCAAGAGACCCAGTACTTC.

The chain carries TRBV28 and TRBJ1-5; a weak D match, TRBD1 (5 bases). Trimming cost V 6 bases and J 2 bases, with 8 bases left between them. This CDR3 contains 13 residues. Germline values: CDR1 MDHEN, CDR2 SYDVKM. CDR3 region: CASRQGRNQPQHF. As DNA, the CDR3 is TGTGCCAGCAGGCAGGGTCGCAATCAGCCCCAGCATTTT.

V and J are TRBV6-5 and TRBJ1-6; 8 bases match TRBD1. The V and J ends lost 5 bases and 9 bases, in that order; junction bases with no gene match: 9. Germline values: CDR1 MNHEY, CDR2 SVGAGI. There are 15 residues in the CDR3. The CDR3: CASSKGQGNTSPLHF. The DNA for the CDR3 is TGTGCCAGCAGTAAAGGACAGGGTAATACTTCACCCCTCCACTTT.

V usage is TRBV5-1 and J usage is TRBJ2-3, with 9 nucleotides matching TRBD1. V trimming: 5 bases; J trimming: 9 bases; junction bases outside the gene matches: 25. This CDR3 comprises 19 residues. CDR1 SGHRS and CDR2 YFSETQ come from the germline V gene. This chain's CDR3 is CASRAEGPPGTGYKGTQYF. In nucleotides, the CDR3 is TGCGCCAGCAGAGCGGAAGGCCCTCCAGGGACAGGGTATAAGGGAACGCAGTATTTT. The whole variable domain, remainder taken from reference TRBV5-1 and TRBJ2-3, is KAGVTQTPRYLIKTRGQQVTLSCSPISGHRSVSWYQQTPGQGLQFLFEYFSETQRNKGNFPGRFSGRQFSNSRSEMNVSTLELGDSALYLCASRAEGPPGTGYKGTQYFGPGTRLTVL.

V gene TRBV18 combines with J gene TRBJ2-7, with 12 bases fitting TRBD1. The J segment lost 4 bases and the V segment lost 6 bases, leaving 7 bases of the junction unmatched. The CDR3 loop spans 15 amino acids. Per germline, CDR1 KGHSH and CDR2 LQKENI. Here the CDR3 DNA reads TGTGCCAGCTCGGGGACAGGGGGCGCGGAATACGAGCAGTACTTC. Encoded protein: CASSGTGGAEYEQYF.

J is TRBJ2-2 and V is TRBV5-4, with D perhaps TRBD1 (6 bases). The CDR3 length is 13 residues. Looked up from germline, CDR1 is SGHNT and CDR2 is YYREEE (reference sequence). Trimming removed 4 bases from V and 3 bases from J, with 7 bases in between. CDR3 in DNA: TGTGCCAGCAGCCAGGGGTACACCGGGGAGCTGTTTTTT. It is translated as CASSQGYTGELFF.

This clone was counted a single time. The rearrangement uses TRBV19 and TRBJ1-1, with TRBD1 identical over 8 bases. With 4 bases clipped from V and 0 bases from J, the junction kept 1 base outside the gene matches. The CDR3 consists of 14 residues. CDR1 and CDR2 (germline): LNHDA, SQIVND (reference sequence). CDR3 in amino acids: CASSKDRVNTEAFF. The CDR3 DNA follows: TGTGCCAGTAGTAAGGACAGGGTGAACACTGAAGCTTTCTTT.

This chain links TRBV29-1 with TRBJ1-4; D is unclear. The V gene lost 7 bases and the J gene lost 5 bases, with 14 bases spanning the gap. From germline, CDR1 is SQVTM and CDR2 ANQGSEA. CDR3 length: 13 amino acids. CDR3 amino acids: CSAVPGENEKLFF. CDR3 in DNA: TGCAGCGCCGTCCCGGGAGAGAATGAAAAACTGTTTTTT.

The rearrangement joins TRBV2 to TRBJ1-2; 12 nucleotides align to TRBD1. Germline CDR1 reads SNHLY; CDR2 reads FYNNEI. Losses at the gene ends were 6 bases for V and 6 bases for J; bases not matched to a gene: 5. The CDR3 is 14 amino acids. CDR3 nucleotide sequence: TGTGCCAGCAGGACGGGACAGGGGGCTGATGGCTACACCTTC. Translating gives CASRTGQGADGYTF.

V and J are TRBV29-1 and TRBJ2-5; D perhaps matches TRBD1 (6 bases). Per germline, CDR1 SQVTM and CDR2 ANQGSEA. The CDR3 consists of 11 residues. The V and J ends lost 7 bases and 5 bases respectively, with 11 bases between them. The CDR3, as DNA: TGCAGCGCCAGGGGTCGGGAGACCCAGTACTTC. This sequence encodes CSARGRETQYF.